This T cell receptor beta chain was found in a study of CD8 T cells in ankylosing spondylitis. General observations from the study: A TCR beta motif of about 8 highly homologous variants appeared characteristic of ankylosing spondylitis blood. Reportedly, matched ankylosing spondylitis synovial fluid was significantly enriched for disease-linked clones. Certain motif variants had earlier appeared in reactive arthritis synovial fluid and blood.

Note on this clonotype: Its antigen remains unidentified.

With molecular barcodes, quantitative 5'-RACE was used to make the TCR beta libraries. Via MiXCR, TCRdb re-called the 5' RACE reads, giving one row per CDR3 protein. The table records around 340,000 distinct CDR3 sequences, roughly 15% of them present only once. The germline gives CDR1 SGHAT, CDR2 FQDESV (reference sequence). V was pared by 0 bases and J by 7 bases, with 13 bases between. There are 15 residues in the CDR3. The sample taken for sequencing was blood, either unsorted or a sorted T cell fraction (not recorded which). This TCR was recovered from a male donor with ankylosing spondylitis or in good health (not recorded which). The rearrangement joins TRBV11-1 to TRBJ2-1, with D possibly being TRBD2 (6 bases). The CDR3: CASSLALALKNEQFF. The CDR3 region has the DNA TGTGCCAGCAGCTTAGCACTAGCCCTTAAGAATGAGCAGTTCTTC.